The 15 T cell receptor beta chains listed next were all sequenced from one sample in a study of cytomegalovirus exposure and HLA in healthy donors. Data came from immunoSEQ multiplex PCR; TCRdb stores just in-frame clones and leaves some out. In the table there are over 150,000 clones, approximately 86% of which are singletons. Material: PBMCs. These receptors came from a woman aged 18-30 years in good health and CMV-seronegative.

J is TRBJ1-2 and V is TRBV5-4; D is perhaps TRBD1 (6 bases). Trimming shortened V by 5 bases and J by 3 bases, and 17 bases separated the two germline ends. CDR1 and CDR2 from the germline V gene are SGHNT and YYREEE (reference sequence). The CDR3 sequence is 15 residues long. The CDR3 DNA sequence: TGTGCCAGCAGACCCCCGGGGGGGGGCGACTATGGCTACACCTTC. Protein sequence: CASRPPGGGDYGYTF.

This clone was detected a few times. The chain combines TRBV9 with TRBJ2-7; perhaps TRBD1 as D (6 bases). This CDR3 comprises 14 residues. V dropped 3 bases and J dropped 1 base, with 11 bases sitting between them. CDR1 is SGDLS, CDR2 YYNGEE, per germline. In DNA form, the CDR3 reads TGTGCCAGCAGCGGAACGGACAGATCCTACGAGCAGTACTTC. This encodes CASSGTDRSYEQYF.

This chain uses TRBV7-2 with TRBJ2-3; TRBD2 agrees at 8 bases. V was pared by 5 bases and J by 2 bases, with 9 bases of the junction left unmatched. Per the germline V gene, CDR1 is SGHTA and CDR2 is FQGNSA. The CDR3 totals 16 residues. The CDR3 loop reads CASSPRVAGLTDTQYF. The CDR3 DNA follows: TGTGCCAGCAGCCCCAGGGTAGCGGGACTCACAGATACGCAGTATTTT. Using reference TRBV7-2 and TRBJ2-3 for the parts outside the CDR3, the full variable domain is GAGVSQSPSNKVTEKGKDVELRCDPISGHTALYWYRQSLGQGLEFLIYFQGNSAPDKSGLPSDRFSAERTGGSVSTLTIQRTQQEDSAVYLCASSPRVAGLTDTQYFGPGTRLTVL.

The rearrangement joins TRBV27 to TRBJ1-1, with D possibly TRBD1 on 5 matching bases. The germline gives CDR1 MNHEY, CDR2 SMNVEV (reference sequence). This CDR3 is built from 17 residues. The ends were cut back, 2 bases at V and 1 base at J, with 17 bases in the middle. CDR3 coding DNA: TGTGCCAGCAGTTTAAGAGGGCGGGGGATCCCGAACACTGAAGCTTTCTTT. It encodes CASSLRGRGIPNTEAFF.

This chain connects TRBV30 to TRBJ1-2; no definite D call. V was cut by 4 bases and J by 1 base, with 10 bases left in between. The length of the CDR3 is 13 residues. CDR1 is GTSNPN, CDR2 SVGIG, per germline (reference sequence). The CDR3 DNA is TGTGCCTGGACCCCAGGACTTAACTATGGCTACACCTTC. Translated, it gives CAWTPGLNYGYTF.

J is TRBJ2-3 and V is TRBV5-4; tentative D call: TRBD1 (5 bases). CDR3 length: 14 residues. The V gene lost 4 bases and the J gene lost 5 bases, with 14 bases spanning the gap. CDR1 and CDR2 (germline): SGHNT, YYREEE (reference sequence). The CDR3 bases are TGTGCCAGCAGCGGAACGGACCAGGGAGATACGCAGTATTTT. Protein: CASSGTDQGDTQYF.

The rearrangement uses TRBV7-2 and TRBJ2-5; no clear D. The J call may be faulty, since TRBJ2-7 better matches the DNA end. This CDR3 is built from 15 residues. The germline gives CDR1 SGHTA, CDR2 FQGNSA. The CDR3: CASSLGHIPSYEQYF. The DNA of the CDR3 is TGTGCCAGCAGCTTAGGACACATCCCCTCCTACGAGCAGTACTTC.

The chain combines TRBV14 with TRBJ1-2, with D possibly TRBD1 on 6 matching bases. Germline CDR1 is SGHDN and CDR2 is FVKESK. This CDR3 spans 16 amino acids. Trimming stripped 4 bases from V and 7 bases from J, with 22 bases between. This CDR3 is CASSPSGTGREGGYTF. For the CDR3, the DNA is TGTGCCAGCAGCCCTTCAGGCACAGGGAGAGAGGGTGGCTACACCTTC. The whole variable domain, remainder taken from reference TRBV14 and TRBJ1-2, is EAGVTQFPSHSVIEKGQTVTLRCDPISGHDNLYWYRRVMGKEIKFLLHFVKESKQDESGMPNNRFLAERTGGTYSTLKVQPAELEDSGVYFCASSPSGTGREGGYTFGSGTRLTVV.

The chain combines TRBV5-1 with TRBJ1-1; 7 bases fit TRBD1. Germline-derived CDR1 and CDR2 are SGHRS and YFSETQ. V lost 0 bases to trimming and J lost 3 bases; unmatched junction nucleotides: 11. The CDR3 spans 17 residues. CDR3 amino acids: CASSLGQGASSDTEAFF. The CDR3 region has the DNA TGCGCCAGCAGCTTGGGACAGGGAGCGAGTTCGGACACTGAAGCTTTCTTT.

The chain links TRBV29-1 to TRBJ1-1; TRBD1 is a possible D gene (5 bases). Germline CDR1 and CDR2: SQVTM and ANQGSEA. The CDR3 runs to 13 residues. V gave up 3 bases and J gave up 2 bases, with 10 bases separating them. CDR3 amino acids: CSVDVQGNTEAFF. The CDR3 DNA is TGCAGCGTTGACGTCCAGGGAAACACTGAAGCTTTCTTT.

The CDR3 region is CASSYSPGQGGEKLFF. In DNA, the CDR3 is TGTGCCAGCAGTTACTCACCGGGACAGGGGGGCGAAAAACTGTTTTTT. The V and J genes are TRBV6-5 and TRBJ1-4, with TRBD1 matching over 11 bases. Per germline, CDR1 MNHEY and CDR2 SVGAGI. The trim removed 0 bases at V and 8 bases at J, leaving 5 bases unmatched. The CDR3 is 16 amino acids.

V gene TRBV19 combines with J gene TRBJ2-1, with TRBD2 matching over 11 bases. V was clipped by 6 bases and J by 3 bases; unmatched bases: 7. Germline assignment: CDR1 LNHDA and CDR2 SQIVND (reference sequence). This CDR3 has 16 amino acids. The DNA of the CDR3 is TGTGCCAGTAGCGAGAGCCTAGCGGGAGGCTACAATGAGCAGTTCTTC. This codes for CASSESLAGGYNEQFF.

The chain carries TRBV5-6 and TRBJ1-3; a possible D gene is TRBD1 (6 bases). The CDR3 has 16 amino acids. Germline V CDR1 and CDR2: SGHDT, YYEEEE. Trimming left V 2 bases short and J 9 bases short, with 21 bases between. The CDR3 DNA reads as TGTGCCAGCAGCTTAAGGGGGAATGACCCTCAGGGCACCATATATTTT. This codes for CASSLRGNDPQGTIYF.

This chain connects TRBV2 to TRBJ2-7; D is uncertain. The V gene's germline CDR1 is SNHLY and CDR2 FYNNEI. The length of the CDR3 is 10 residues. V shed 7 bases and J shed 3 bases, with 4 bases lying between them. The CDR3 protein is CASTFYEQYF. The CDR3, as DNA: TGTGCCAGCACTTTCTACGAGCAGTACTTC.

The gene calls are TRBV27 and TRBJ2-7; 8 bases fit TRBD2. With 2 bases clipped from V and 2 bases from J, the junction kept 11 bases outside the gene matches. The CDR3 extends over 17 amino acids. Looked up from germline, CDR1 is MNHEY and CDR2 is SMNVEV (reference sequence). Written as DNA, the CDR3 is TGTGCCAGCAGTTTAATTTACCTCAGCGGGAGACCCTACGAGCAGTACTTC. Its protein product is CASSLIYLSGRPYEQYF.